Detailed here is one TCR beta chain. Its antigen is unknown. This sample is drawn from a study of identical twins. Study findings and constraints: Without tracking the same donors, conclusions rested on cross-sectional statistical analysis.

Each CDR3 protein is one row after TCRdb ran MiXCR on the 5' RACE reads. The sample includes 430,000 or so distinct CDR3 sequences, more than 20% of them seen just once. Everyone who gave samples was a healthy Caucasian. Germline assignment: CDR1 SNHLY and CDR2 FYNNEI. V was cut by 8 bases and J by 4 bases, with 18 bases left in between. The CDR3 consists of 16 residues. These data also formed part of another study, on T cells expressing NK-cell markers. Turning to that study: It was sorted CD3+CD56+NKG2C+, CD3+CD56+NKG2C- and CD3+CD56-NKG2C+ T cells that supplied the TCR beta repertoires. The authors sequenced eight donors, of whom seven were HCMV-seropositive and one was seronegative.

Sequenced: CD4+ T cells sorted from blood. The sequence derives from a woman aged 18-29 years in good health. The chain employs TRBV2 and TRBJ2-6, with D uncertain. The CDR3 sequence is CASSSPGASGANVLTF. The CDR3 DNA reads as TGTGCCAGCTCCTCTCCGGGCGCGTCCGGGGCCAACGTCCTGACTTTC.